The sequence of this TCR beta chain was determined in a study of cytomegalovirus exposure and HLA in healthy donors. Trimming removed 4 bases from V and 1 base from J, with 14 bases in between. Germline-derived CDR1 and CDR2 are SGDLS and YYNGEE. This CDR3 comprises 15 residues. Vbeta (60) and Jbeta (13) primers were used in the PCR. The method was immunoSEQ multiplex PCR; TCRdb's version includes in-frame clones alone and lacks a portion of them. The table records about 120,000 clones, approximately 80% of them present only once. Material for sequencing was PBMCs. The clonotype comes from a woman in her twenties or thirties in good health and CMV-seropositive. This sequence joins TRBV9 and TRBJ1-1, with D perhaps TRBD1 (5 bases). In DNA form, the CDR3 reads TGTGCCAGCAGCAGAGACAGTTTGACGAACACTGAAGCTTTCTTT. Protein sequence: CASSRDSLTNTEAFF.